This TCR beta chain was recovered during a study of blood T cell repertoires in COVID-19. As for the study in general: Samples representing acute and convalescent COVID-19 were sourced from the United States, Italy and Spain.

Germline CDR1 reads WSHSY; CDR2 reads SAAADI. The CDR3 runs to 14 residues. V was shortened by 3 bases and J by 3 bases, with 12 bases between the two germline ends. Sequencing used immunoSEQ multiplex PCR; TCRdb keeps in-frame clones, though not all of them. The sample yields roughly 200,000 clones, about 83% seen once. This chain links TRBV10-2 with TRBJ2-7; perhaps TRBD1 as D (6 bases). This TCR was sampled from a man in his 60s who had recovered from COVID-19. Source material: peripheral blood. The CDR3 reads CASSERQGYYEQYF. CDR3 DNA: TGCGCCAGCAGTGAACGCCAGGGGTACTACGAGCAGTACTTC.